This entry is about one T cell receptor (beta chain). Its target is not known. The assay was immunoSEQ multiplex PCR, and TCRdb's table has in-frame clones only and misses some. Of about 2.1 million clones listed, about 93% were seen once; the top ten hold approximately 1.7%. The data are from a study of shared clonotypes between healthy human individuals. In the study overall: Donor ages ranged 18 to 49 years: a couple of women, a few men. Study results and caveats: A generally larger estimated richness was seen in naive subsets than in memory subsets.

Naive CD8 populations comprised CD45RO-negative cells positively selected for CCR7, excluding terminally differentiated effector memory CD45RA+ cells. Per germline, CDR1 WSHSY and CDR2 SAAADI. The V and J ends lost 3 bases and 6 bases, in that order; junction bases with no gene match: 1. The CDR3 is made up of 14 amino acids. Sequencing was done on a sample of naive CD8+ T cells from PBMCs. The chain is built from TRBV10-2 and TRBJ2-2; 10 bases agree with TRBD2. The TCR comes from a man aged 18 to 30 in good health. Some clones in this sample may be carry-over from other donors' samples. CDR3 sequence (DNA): TGCGCCAGCAGTGACAGCGGGAGGGCCGGGGAGCTGTTTTTT. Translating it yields CASSDSGRAGELFF.